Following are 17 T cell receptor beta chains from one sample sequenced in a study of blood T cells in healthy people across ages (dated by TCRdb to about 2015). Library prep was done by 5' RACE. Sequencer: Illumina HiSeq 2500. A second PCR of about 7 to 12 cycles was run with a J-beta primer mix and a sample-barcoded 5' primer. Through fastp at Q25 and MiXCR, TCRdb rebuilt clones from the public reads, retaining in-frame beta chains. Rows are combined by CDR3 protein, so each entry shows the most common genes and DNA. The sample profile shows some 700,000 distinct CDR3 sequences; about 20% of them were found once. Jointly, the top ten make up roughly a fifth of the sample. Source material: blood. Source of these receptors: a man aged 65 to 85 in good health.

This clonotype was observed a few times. The CDR3 DNA follows: TGTGCCAGCAGTGAATTCGCGGGCTACACCTTC. Encoded protein: CASSEFAGYTF. The genes are TRBV25-1 and TRBJ1-2; D is undetermined. This CDR3 has 11 amino acids. V lost 1 base and J lost 8, with 5 bases in between. Germline V gene data show CDR1 as MGHDK and CDR2 as SYGVNS.

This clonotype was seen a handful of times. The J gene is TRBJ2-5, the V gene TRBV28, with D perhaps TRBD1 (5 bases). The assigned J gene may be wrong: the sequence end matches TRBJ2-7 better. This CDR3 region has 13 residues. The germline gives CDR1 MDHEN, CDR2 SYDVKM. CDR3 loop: CASTKTAPYEQYV. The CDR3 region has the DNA TGTGCCAGCACCAAGACAGCCCCCTACGAGCAGTACGTC.

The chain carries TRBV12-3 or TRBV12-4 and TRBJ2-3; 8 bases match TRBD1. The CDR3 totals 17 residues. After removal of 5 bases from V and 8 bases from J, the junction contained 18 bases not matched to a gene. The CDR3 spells CASSPDRGLTPRGTQYF. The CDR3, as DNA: TGTGCCAGCAGTCCCGACAGGGGATTAACCCCTCGGGGTACGCAGTATTTT.

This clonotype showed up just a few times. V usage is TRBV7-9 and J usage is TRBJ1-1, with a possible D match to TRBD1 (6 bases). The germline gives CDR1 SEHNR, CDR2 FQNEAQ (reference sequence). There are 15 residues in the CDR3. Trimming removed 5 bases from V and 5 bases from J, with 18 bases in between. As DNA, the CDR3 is TGTGCCAGCAGCCCGTACAGGGAAAGTGGTACTGAAGCTTTCTTT. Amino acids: CASSPYRESGTEAFF.

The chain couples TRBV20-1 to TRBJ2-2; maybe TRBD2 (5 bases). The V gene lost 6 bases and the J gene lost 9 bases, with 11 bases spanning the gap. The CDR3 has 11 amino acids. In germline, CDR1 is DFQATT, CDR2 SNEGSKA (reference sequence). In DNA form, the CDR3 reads TGCAGTGCCGTTAGGAGGAGGGAGCTGTTTTTT. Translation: CSAVRRRELFF.

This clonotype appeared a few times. The CDR3 coding sequence is TGTGCCAGCAGCTTAGGCCCCGAAATGGATGAGCAGTTCTTC. Amino acids: CASSLGPEMDEQFF. The chain couples TRBV7-2 to TRBJ2-5; no reliable D call. The tail of the sequence fits TRBJ2-1 better, so the J call may be wrong. From germline, CDR1 is SGHTA and CDR2 FQGNSA. The CDR3 loop spans 14 amino acids.

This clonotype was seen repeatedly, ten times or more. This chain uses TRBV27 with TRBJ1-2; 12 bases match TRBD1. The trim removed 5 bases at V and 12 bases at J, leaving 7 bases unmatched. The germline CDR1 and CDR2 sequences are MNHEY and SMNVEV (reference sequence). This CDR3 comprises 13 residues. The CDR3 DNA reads TGTGCCAGCAGTCCCAATAGGGACAGGGGGCACACCTTC. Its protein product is CASSPNRDRGHTF.

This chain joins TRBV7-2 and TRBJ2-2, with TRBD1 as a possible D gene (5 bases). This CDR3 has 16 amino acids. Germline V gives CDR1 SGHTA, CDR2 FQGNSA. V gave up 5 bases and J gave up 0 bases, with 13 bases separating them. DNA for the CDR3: TGTGCCAGCAGCCGACAGTCCAGTTCGAACACCGGGGAGCTGTTTTTT. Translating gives CASSRQSSSNTGELFF.

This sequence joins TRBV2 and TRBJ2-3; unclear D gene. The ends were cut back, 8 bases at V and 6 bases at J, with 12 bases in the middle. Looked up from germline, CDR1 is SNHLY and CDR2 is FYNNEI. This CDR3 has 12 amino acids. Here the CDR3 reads CASAQTLDTQYF. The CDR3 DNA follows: TGTGCCAGCGCACAAACGTTGGATACGCAGTATTTT.

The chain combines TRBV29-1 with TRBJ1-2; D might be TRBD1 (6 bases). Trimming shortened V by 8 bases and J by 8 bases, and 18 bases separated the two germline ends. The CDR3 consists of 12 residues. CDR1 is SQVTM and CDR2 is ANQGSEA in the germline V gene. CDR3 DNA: TGCAGCTTCGGGACACCCGAGGGGGGCTACACCTTC. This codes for CSFGTPEGGYTF.

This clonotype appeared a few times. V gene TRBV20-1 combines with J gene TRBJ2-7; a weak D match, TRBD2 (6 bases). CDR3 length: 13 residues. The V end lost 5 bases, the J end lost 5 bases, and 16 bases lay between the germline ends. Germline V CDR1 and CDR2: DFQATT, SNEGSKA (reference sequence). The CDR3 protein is CSAGGTGPHEQYF. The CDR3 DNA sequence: TGCAGTGCTGGTGGGACTGGTCCTCACGAGCAGTACTTC.

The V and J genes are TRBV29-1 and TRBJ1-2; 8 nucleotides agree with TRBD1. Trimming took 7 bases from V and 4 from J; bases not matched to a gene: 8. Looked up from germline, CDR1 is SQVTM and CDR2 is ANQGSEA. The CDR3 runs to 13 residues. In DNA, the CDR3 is TGCAGCGGAGCCCCCACAGGGGGCTATGGCTACACCTTC. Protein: CSGAPTGGYGYTF.

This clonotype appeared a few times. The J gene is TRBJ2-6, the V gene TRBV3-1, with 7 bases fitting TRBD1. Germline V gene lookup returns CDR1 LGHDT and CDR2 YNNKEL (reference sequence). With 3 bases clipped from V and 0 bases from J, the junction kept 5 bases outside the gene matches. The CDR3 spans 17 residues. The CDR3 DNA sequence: TGTGCCAGCAGCCAGGACAGGTTTTACTCTGGGGCCAACGTCCTGACTTTC. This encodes CASSQDRFYSGANVLTF.

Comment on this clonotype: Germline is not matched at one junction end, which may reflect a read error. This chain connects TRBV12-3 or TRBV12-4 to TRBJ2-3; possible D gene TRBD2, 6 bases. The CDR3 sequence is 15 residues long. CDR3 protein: CASSLGGTSADAQYF. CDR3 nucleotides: TGTGCCAGCAGTTTGGGGGGAACGAGCGCAGATGCGCAATATTTT.

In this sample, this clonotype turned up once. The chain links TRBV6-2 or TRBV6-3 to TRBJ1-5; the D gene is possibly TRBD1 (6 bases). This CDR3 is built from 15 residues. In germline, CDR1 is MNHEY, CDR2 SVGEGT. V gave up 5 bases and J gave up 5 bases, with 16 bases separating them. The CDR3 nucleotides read TGTGCCAGCAGTGATCGGACAGCCAAATATCAGCCCCAGCATTTT. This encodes CASSDRTAKYQPQHF.

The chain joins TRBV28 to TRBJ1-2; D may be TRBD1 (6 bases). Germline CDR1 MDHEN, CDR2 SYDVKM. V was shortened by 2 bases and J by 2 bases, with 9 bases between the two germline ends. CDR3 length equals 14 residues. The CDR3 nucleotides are TGTGCCAGCAGTTTACACGGGACAAACTATGGCTACACCTTC. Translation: CASSLHGTNYGYTF.

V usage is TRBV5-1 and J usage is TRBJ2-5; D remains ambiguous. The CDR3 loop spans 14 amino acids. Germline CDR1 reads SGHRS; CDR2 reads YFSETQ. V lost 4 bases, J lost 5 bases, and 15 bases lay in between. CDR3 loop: CASSLDASRETQYF. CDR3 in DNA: TGCGCCAGCAGCCTGGACGCCTCGAGGGAGACCCAGTACTTC.